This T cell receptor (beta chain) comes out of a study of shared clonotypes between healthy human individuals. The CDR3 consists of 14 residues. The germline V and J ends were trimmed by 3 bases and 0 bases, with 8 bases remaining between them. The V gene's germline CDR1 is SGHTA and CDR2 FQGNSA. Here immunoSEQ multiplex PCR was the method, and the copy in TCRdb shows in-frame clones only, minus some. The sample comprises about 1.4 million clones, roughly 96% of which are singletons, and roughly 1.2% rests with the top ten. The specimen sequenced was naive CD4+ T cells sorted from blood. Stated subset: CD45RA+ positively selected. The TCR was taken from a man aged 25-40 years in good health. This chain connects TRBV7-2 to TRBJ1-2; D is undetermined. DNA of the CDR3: TGTGCCAGCAGCTTTGCAGTACCTAACTATGGCTACACCTTC. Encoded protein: CASSFAVPNYGYTF.